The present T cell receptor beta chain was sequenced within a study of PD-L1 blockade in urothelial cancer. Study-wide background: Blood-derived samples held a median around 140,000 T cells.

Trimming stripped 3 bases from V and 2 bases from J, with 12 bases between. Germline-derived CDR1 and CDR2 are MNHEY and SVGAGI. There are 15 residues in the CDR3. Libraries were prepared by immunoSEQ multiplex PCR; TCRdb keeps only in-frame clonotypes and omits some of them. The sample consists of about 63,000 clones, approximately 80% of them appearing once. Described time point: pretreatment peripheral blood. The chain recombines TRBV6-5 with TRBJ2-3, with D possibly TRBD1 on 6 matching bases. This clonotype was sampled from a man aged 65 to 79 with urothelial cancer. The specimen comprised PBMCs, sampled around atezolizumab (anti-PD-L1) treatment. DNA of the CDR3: TGTGCCAGCAGTTATATAGGGGGACCCACAGATACGCAGTATTTT. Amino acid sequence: CASSYIGGPTDTQYF.